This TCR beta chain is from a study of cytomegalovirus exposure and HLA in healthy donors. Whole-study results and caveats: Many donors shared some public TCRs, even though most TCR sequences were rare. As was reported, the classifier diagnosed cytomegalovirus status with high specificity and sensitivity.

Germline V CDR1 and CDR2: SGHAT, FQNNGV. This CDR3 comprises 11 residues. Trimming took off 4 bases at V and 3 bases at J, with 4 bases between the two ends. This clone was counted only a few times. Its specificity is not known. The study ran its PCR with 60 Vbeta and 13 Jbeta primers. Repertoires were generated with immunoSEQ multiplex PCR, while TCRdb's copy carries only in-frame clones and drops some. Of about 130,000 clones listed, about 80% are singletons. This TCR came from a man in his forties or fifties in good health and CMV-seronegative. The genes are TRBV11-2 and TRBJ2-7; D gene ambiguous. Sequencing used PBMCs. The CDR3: CASSSYYEQYF. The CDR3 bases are TGTGCCAGCAGCTCTTACTACGAGCAGTACTTC.